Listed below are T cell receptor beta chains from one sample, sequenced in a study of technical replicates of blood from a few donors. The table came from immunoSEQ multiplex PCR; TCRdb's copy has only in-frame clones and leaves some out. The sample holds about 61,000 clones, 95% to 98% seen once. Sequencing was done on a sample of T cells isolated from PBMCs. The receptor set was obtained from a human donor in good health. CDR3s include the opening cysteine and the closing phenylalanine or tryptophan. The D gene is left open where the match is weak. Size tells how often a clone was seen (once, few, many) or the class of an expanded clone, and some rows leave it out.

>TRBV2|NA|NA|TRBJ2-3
CASRYTDTQYF
TGTGCCAGCAGATACACAGATACGCAGTATTTT
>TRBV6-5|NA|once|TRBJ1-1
CASSYSITGGNTEAFF
TGTGCCAGCAGTTACTCGATAACGGGGGGGAACACTGAAGCTTTCTTT
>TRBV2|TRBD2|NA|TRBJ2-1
CASSPPGGKQFF
TGTGCCAGCAGTCCTCCGGGGGGAAAGCAGTTCTTC
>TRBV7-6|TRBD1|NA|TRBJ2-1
CASSSRTGGHPNNEQFF
TGTGCCAGCAGCTCCCGGACAGGGGGGCATCCCAACAATGAGCAGTTCTTC
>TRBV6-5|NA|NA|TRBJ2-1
CASSGAYNEQFF
TGTGCCAGCAGCGGGGCCTACAATGAGCAGTTCTTC
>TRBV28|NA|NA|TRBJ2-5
CASTVSGAQETQYF
TGTGCCAGCACGGTTAGCGGAGCCCAAGAGACCCAGTACTTC
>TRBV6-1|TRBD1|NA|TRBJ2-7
CASSGTGTGLYEQYF
TGTGCCAGCAGTGGAACCGGGACAGGGTTATACGAGCAGTACTTC
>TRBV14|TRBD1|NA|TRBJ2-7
CASSQDYWGQSYEQYF
TGTGCCAGCAGCCAAGATTATTGGGGACAGAGCTACGAGCAGTACTTC
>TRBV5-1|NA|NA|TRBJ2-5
CASSLGREVMQTQYF
TGCGCCAGCAGCCTCGGCAGGGAGGTCATGCAGACCCAGTACTTC
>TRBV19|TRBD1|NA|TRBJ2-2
CASSSRQGAFGELFF
TGTGCCAGTAGTAGCCGACAGGGGGCGTTCGGGGAGCTGTTTTTT
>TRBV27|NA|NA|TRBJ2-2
CASSSHQGGNTGELFF
TGTGCCAGCAGTTCCCACCAGGGGGGGAACACCGGGGAGCTGTTTTTT
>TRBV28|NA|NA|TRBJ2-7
CASRPSGNPYEQYF
TGTGCCAGCAGACCTTCAGGGAACCCCTACGAGCAGTACTTC
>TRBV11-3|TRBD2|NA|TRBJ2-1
CASSLGAGAIEQFF
TGTGCCAGCAGCTTAGGAGCGGGAGCTATTGAGCAGTTCTTC
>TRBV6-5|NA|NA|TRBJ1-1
CASSYSRQMNTEAFF
TGTGCCAGCAGTTACTCGAGGCAGATGAACACTGAAGCTTTCTTT
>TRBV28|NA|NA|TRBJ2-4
CASSLTQGSYF
TGTGCCAGCAGTTTAACCCAGGGTTCGTACTTC
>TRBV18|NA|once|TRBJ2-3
CASSPQQVNTDTQYF
TGTGCCAGCTCACCACAACAGGTTAACACAGATACGCAGTATTTT
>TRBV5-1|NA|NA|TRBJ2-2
CASSLDWRGPSYTGELFF
TGCGCCAGCAGCTTGGACTGGCGGGGGCCCTCGTACACCGGGGAGCTGTTTTTT
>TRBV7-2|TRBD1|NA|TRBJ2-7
CASSLVLDRESYEQYF
TGTGCCAGCAGCTTAGTTTTGGACAGGGAGTCGTACGAGCAGTACTTC
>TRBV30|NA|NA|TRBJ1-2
CACYLGGKLGYTF
TGTGCCTGCTACCTGGGAGGCAAGCTTGGCTACACCTTC
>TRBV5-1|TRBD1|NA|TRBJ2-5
CASSFTGTGIETQYF
TGCGCCAGCAGCTTCACCGGGACAGGGATAGAGACCCAGTACTTC
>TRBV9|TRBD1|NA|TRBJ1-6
CASSVNRGGSPLHF
TGTGCCAGCAGCGTCAACAGGGGCGGTTCACCCCTCCACTTT
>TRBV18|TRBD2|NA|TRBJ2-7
CASSPTNVGLAGAFSYEQYF
TGTGCCAGCTCACCAACGAATGTGGGACTAGCGGGAGCCTTTTCCTACGAGCAGTACTTC
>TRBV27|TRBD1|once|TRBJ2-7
CASSLDGTGGAYEQYF
TGTGCCAGCAGTTTAGACGGGACAGGGGGTGCCTACGAGCAGTACTTC
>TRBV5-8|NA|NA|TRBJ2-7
CASSLGLASSEQYF
TGTGCCAGCAGCTTGGGGCTAGCCTCCTCCGAGCAGTACTTC
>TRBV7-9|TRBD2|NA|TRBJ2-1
CASSFLGGSYNEQFF
TGTGCCAGCAGCTTCTTGGGAGGGTCCTACAATGAGCAGTTCTTC
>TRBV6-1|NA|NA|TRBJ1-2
CASNPTDNYGYTF
TGTGCCAGCAACCCAACAGATAACTATGGCTACACCTTC
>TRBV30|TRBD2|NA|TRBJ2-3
CAWSPILAGRGQDTQYF
TGTGCCTGGAGTCCAATACTAGCGGGGAGGGGTCAAGATACGCAGTATTTT
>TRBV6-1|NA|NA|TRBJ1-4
CASSDTVGGEKLFF
TGTGCCAGCAGCGACACAGTTGGAGGTGAAAAACTGTTTTTT
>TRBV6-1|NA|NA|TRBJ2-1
CASSEARFTYNEQFF
TGTGCCAGCAGTGAAGCCAGGTTTACTTACAATGAGCAGTTCTTC
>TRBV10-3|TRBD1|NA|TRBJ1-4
CAISEDRGINEKLFF
TGTGCCATCAGTGAGGACAGGGGGATTAATGAAAAACTGTTTTTT
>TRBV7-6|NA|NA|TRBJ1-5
CASSLAPGIQPQHF
TGTGCCAGCAGCTTAGCGCCAGGGATTCAGCCCCAGCATTTT
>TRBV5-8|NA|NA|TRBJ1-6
CASSWGGKSPLHF
TGTGCCAGCAGTTGGGGAGGGAAGTCACCCCTCCACTTT
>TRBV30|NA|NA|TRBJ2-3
CAWSVRVTDTQYF
TGTGCCTGGAGTGTACGGGTAACAGATACGCAGTATTTT
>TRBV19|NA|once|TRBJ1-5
CASTQGGGFHQPQHF
TGTGCCAGTACCCAAGGGGGGGGGTTCCATCAGCCCCAGCATTTT
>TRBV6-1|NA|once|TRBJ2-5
CASSKTLQETQYF
TGTGCCAGCAGTAAGACACTTCAAGAGACCCAGTACTTC
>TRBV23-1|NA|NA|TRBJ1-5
CASGTGHFCNQPQHF
TGCGCCAGCGGTACAGGTCACTTCTGCAATCAGCCCCAGCATTTT
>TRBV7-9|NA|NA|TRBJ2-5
CASSPRETQYF
TGTGCCAGCAGCCCCCGAGAGACCCAGTACTTC
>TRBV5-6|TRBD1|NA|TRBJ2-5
CASSKGQYQETQYF
TGTGCCAGCAGCAAGGGACAGTACCAAGAGACCCAGTACTTC
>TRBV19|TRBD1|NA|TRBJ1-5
CASSIDPWTGAPGDQPQHF
TGTGCCAGTAGCATCGATCCATGGACAGGGGCTCCGGGGGATCAGCCCCAGCATTTT
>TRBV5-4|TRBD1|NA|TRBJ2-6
CASSLSWQGVAGANVLTF
TGTGCCAGCAGCTTGAGTTGGCAGGGGGTAGCTGGGGCCAACGTCCTGACTTTC
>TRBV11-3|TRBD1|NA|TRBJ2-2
CASSRLGTAIANTGELFF
TGTGCCAGCAGCCGACTTGGGACAGCTATTGCGAACACCGGGGAGCTGTTTTTT
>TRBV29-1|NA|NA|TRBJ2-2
CSVGSNANTGELFF
TGCAGCGTTGGTAGTAACGCGAACACCGGGGAGCTGTTTTTT
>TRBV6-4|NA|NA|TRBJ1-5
CASPRRQPQHF
TGTGCCAGCCCTAGGAGGCAGCCCCAGCATTTT
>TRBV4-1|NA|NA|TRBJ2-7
CASSQGTGTYEQYF
TGCGCCAGCAGCCAAGGAACAGGCACCTACGAGCAGTACTTC
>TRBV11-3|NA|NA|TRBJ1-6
CASSPASSAGPNSPLHF
TGTGCCAGCAGCCCAGCATCCTCGGCGGGGCCAAATTCACCCCTCCACTTT
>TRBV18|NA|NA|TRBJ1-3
CASSPEQGRNTIYF
TGTGCCAGCTCACCGGAGCAGGGGCGAAACACCATATATTTT
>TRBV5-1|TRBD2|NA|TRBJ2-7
CASSSVSALTSGGPYEQYF
TGCGCCAGCAGCTCAGTTTCCGCCCTAACTAGCGGGGGGCCCTACGAGCAGTACTTC
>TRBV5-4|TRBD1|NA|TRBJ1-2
CASSWDRAGGYTF
TGTGCCAGCAGCTGGGACAGGGCAGGTGGCTACACCTTC
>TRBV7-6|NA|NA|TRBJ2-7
CASSFRDSELLGGEQYF
TGTGCCAGCAGCTTCCGAGACAGCGAGCTCTTGGGGGGCGAGCAGTACTTC
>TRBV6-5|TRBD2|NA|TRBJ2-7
CASSYQPGLAGGEQYF
TGTGCCAGCAGTTACCAACCCGGACTAGCGGGAGGCGAGCAGTACTTC
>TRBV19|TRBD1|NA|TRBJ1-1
CASSMADRGRFTEAFF
TGTGCCAGTAGTATGGCGGACAGGGGGCGATTTACTGAAGCTTTCTTT
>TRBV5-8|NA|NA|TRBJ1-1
CASSFPHPSDTEAFF
TGTGCCAGCAGCTTCCCTCATCCCTCGGACACTGAAGCTTTCTTT
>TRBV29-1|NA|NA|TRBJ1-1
CSVAEFTEAFF
TGCAGCGTTGCCGAGTTTACTGAAGCTTTCTTT
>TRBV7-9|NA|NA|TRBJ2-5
CASSAFAGVSYNTQYF
TGTGCCAGCAGCGCATTTGCGGGCGTATCGTATAATACCCAGTACTTC
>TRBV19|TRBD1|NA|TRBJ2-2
CASNRDRSNTGELFF
TGTGCCAGTAATCGGGACAGGTCGAACACCGGGGAGCTGTTTTTT
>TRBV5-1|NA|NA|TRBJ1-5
CASSLGPESNQPQHF
TGCGCCAGCAGCTTAGGTCCGGAGAGCAATCAGCCCCAGCATTTT
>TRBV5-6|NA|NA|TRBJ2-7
CASSGSSYEQYF
TGTGCCAGCAGCGGGAGCTCCTACGAGCAGTACTTC